These 11 T cell receptor beta chains were sequenced from one sample in a study of shared clonotypes between healthy human individuals. Selected positively for CCR7 and CD45RO-negative, naive CD8 cells excluded terminally differentiated effector memory CD45RA+ cells. The protocol was immunoSEQ multiplex PCR, while the TCRdb copy is restricted to in-frame clones and leaves out a portion. Altogether 660,000 or so clones are present, about 96% being singletons, with the ten largest covering approximately 0.1%. Sequencing input: naive CD8+ T cells sorted from blood. These TCRs come from a woman in her thirties in good health.

The chain links TRBV19 to TRBJ2-1; 7 bases map to TRBD2. From germline, CDR1 is LNHDA and CDR2 SQIVND (reference sequence). The V segment lost 1 base and the J segment 2 bases; nucleotides outside the gene matches: 2. This CDR3 contains 15 residues. In nucleotides, the CDR3 is TGTGCCAGTAGTATAGGCGGGAGCACCTACAATGAGCAGTTCTTC. Residues: CASSIGGSTYNEQFF. Combining the CDR3 with reference TRBV19 and TRBJ2-1 gives the whole variable domain DGGITQSPKYLFRKEGQNVTLSCEQNLNHDAMYWYRQDPGQGLRLIYYSQIVNDFQKGDIAEGYSVSREKKESFPLTVTSAQKNPTAFYLCASSIGGSTYNEQFFGPGTRLTVL.

The chain links TRBV27 to TRBJ2-2; TRBD2 is a possible D gene (5 bases). The germline gives CDR1 MNHEY, CDR2 SMNVEV (reference sequence). V lost 2 bases and J 5 bases, leaving 12 bases between the germline ends. The CDR3 totals 15 residues. CDR3 amino acids: CASSLMPGKTGELFF. CDR3 nucleotide sequence: TGTGCCAGCAGTTTAATGCCGGGAAAGACCGGGGAGCTGTTTTTT.

The rearrangement joins TRBV6-6 to TRBJ1-5; D gene ambiguous. The CDR3 spans 13 residues. Looked up from germline, CDR1 is MNHNY and CDR2 is SVGAGI (reference sequence). Trimming pared 5 bases from V and 0 bases from J, leaving 5 bases between. CDR3 coding DNA: TGTGCCAGCAGTGCGATTAGCAATCAGCCCCAGCATTTT. This encodes CASSAISNQPQHF.

The V call is TRBV2, the J call TRBJ2-7; TRBD2 aligns across 11 bases. Germline-derived CDR1 and CDR2 are SNHLY and FYNNEI. This CDR3 is built from 17 residues. Trimming removed 5 bases from V and 5 bases from J; junction bases left unmatched: 14. The chain's CDR3 is CASSIQTGTSGGHEQYF. In nucleotides, the CDR3 is TGTGCCAGCAGTATCCAAACCGGGACTAGCGGAGGGCACGAGCAGTACTTC.

The chain combines TRBV7-8 with TRBJ2-3; 9 positions agree with TRBD2. The CDR3 loop spans 14 amino acids. The germline V gene encodes CDR1 SGHVS and CDR2 FQNEAQ. The ends lost 3 bases at V and 6 bases at J; junction bases unmatched: 4. CDR3 DNA sequence: TGTGCCAGCAGCTTCCGCCTAGCGGGGGATACGCAGTATTTT. Protein: CASSFRLAGDTQYF.

The CDR3 loop is CASSQIEYNEQFF. CDR3 nucleotides: TGTGCCAGCAGCCAAATCGAATACAATGAGCAGTTCTTC. V and J are TRBV14 and TRBJ2-1; D unclear. Trimming left V 2 bases short and J 4 bases short, with 6 bases between. Germline V gene lookup returns CDR1 SGHDN and CDR2 FVKESK. The CDR3 length is 13 residues.

V usage is TRBV5-4 and J usage is TRBJ2-7, with a weak D call TRBD2 (5 bases). V gave up 3 bases and J gave up 0 bases, with 16 bases separating them. In germline, CDR1 is SGHNT, CDR2 YYREEE (reference sequence). The CDR3 is 16 amino acids. CDR3: CASSSPSDGVSYEQYF. DNA for the CDR3: TGTGCCAGCAGCTCCCCCTCTGACGGGGTCTCCTACGAGCAGTACTTC.

The chain combines TRBV30 with TRBJ1-3; D call uncertain. Germline CDR1 reads GTSNPN; CDR2 reads SVGIG (reference sequence). V was trimmed by 3 bases and J by 2 bases, leaving 11 bases between them. The CDR3 is made up of 14 amino acids. CDR3 in amino acids: CAWSLIRTGNTIYF. As DNA, the CDR3 is TGTGCCTGGAGCCTCATAAGGACTGGAAACACCATATATTTT.

The chain links TRBV5-6 to TRBJ2-2; TRBD1 aligns across 7 bases. CDR3 size: 13 residues. The ends lost 4 bases at V and 5 bases at J; junction bases unmatched: 2. The germline V gene encodes CDR1 SGHDT and CDR2 YYEEEE. CDR3 in amino acids: CASSPQGTGELFF. The CDR3 DNA is TGTGCCAGCAGCCCACAGGGGACCGGGGAGCTGTTTTTT. The complete variable domain, with remaining parts taken from reference TRBV5-6 and TRBJ2-2, reads DAGVTQSPTHLIKTRGQQVTLRCSPKSGHDTVSWYQQALGQGPQFIFQYYEEEERQRGNFPDRFSGHQFPNYSSELNVNALLLGDSALYLCASSPQGTGELFFGEGSRLTVL.

This chain links TRBV5-4 with TRBJ2-5; the D is unclear. Trimming shortened V by 0 bases and J by 6 bases, and 9 bases separated the two germline ends. The germline V gene encodes CDR1 SGHNT and CDR2 YYREEE (reference sequence). This CDR3 has 13 residues. CDR3 nucleotides: TGTGCCAGCAGCTTGGAGATGGAACAGACCCAGTACTTC. Encoded protein: CASSLEMEQTQYF.

This clone was counted a single time. The rearrangement uses TRBV29-1 and TRBJ2-6; possible D gene TRBD1, 5 bases. V lost 5 bases and J lost 1, with 6 bases in between. The germline V gene encodes CDR1 SQVTM and CDR2 ANQGSEA. The CDR3 runs 13 residues. The CDR3 bases are TGCAGCGTTCCAGGGTCTGGGGCCAACGTCCTGACTTTC. Residues: CSVPGSGANVLTF.